The 2 T cell receptor beta chains below were found in one sample sequenced in a study of cytomegalovirus exposure and HLA in healthy donors. Sequenced by immunoSEQ multiplex PCR; TCRdb stores in-frame clones only, minus some. This table has around 260,000 clones, 80% to 95% appearing once. The sequencing input was PBMCs. Receptors originate from a woman aged 25 to 39 in good health and CMV-seronegative.

This chain connects TRBV4-2 to TRBJ2-3; tentatively, D is TRBD1 (5 bases). Germline-derived CDR1 and CDR2 are LGHNA and YNFKEQ. The length of the CDR3 is 20 residues. The V end was cut by 4 bases, the J end by 0 bases, with 26 bases between. The CDR3 is CASSRHLQGNPRSSTDTQYF. CDR3 nucleotides: TGTGCCAGCAGCCGTCACCTCCAGGGAAATCCCCGATCTAGCACAGATACGCAGTATTTT.

The chain has TRBV28 and TRBJ2-7, with D uncertain. CDR3 length: 14 residues. The germline V gene encodes CDR1 MDHEN and CDR2 SYDVKM. V lost 5 bases to trimming and J lost 4 bases, with 15 bases between them. The CDR3 region has the DNA TGTGCCAGCAGTCCACTCCAATCGTTGTACGAGCAGTACTTC. Translating it yields CASSPLQSLYEQYF. The variable domain in full, completed from reference TRBV28 and TRBJ2-7, reads DVKVTQSSRYLVKRTGEKVFLECVQDMDHENMFWYRQDPGLGLRLIYFSYDVKMKEKGDIPEGYSVSREKKERFSLILESASTNQTSMYLCASSPLQSLYEQYFGPGTRLTVT.